These 23 T cell receptor beta chains originate from one sample sequenced in a study of post-analysis software for immune sequencing data (dated by TCRdb to the mid-2010s). The library was generated by PCR. Sequencing was carried out with an Illumina HiSeq 2500. To reduce PCR and sequencing biases, unique molecular identifiers were incorporated into the TCR beta cDNA libraries. Clones were called with MiXCR by TCRdb after fastp trimmed the public reads at Q25, and only in-frame beta chains were retained. Rows matching on CDR3 protein sequence are summarized as one entry with the most common DNA and genes. The sample data list roughly 700,000 distinct CDR3 sequences, and roughly 27% of these were observed just once. In total, the top ten clones hold more than 0.55% of the sample. The research as a whole found: Patients showed significantly higher frequencies than controls for about five TRBV segments, among them TRBV5-6, TRBV5-1 and TRBV20-1.

Their target antigens are unknown. Material for sequencing was blood. These receptors were taken from a girl aged 5-17 years with multiple sclerosis.

This clonotype came up a few times. The chain has TRBV7-8 and TRBJ1-5, with a weak D call TRBD1 (5 bases). This CDR3 spans 17 amino acids. Germline-derived CDR1 and CDR2 are SGHVS and FQNEAQ. V was cut by 2 bases and J by 2 bases, with 16 bases left in between. CDR3 loop: CASSLRAGRWGNQPQHF. As DNA, the CDR3 is TGTGCCAGCAGCTTAAGGGCAGGGCGGTGGGGCAATCAGCCCCAGCATTTT.

The chain joins TRBV12-3 or TRBV12-4 to TRBJ2-1, with a possible D match to TRBD2 (6 bases). V was trimmed by 9 bases and J by 0 bases, leaving 15 bases between them. This CDR3 has 15 amino acids. DNA for the CDR3: TGTGCCAGTGATAGCGGCCAGAGCTCCTACAATGAGCAGTTCTTC. This translates into CASDSGQSSYNEQFF.

The sample holds many counts of this clonotype. The chain combines TRBV27 with TRBJ2-7; D possibly corresponds to TRBD2 (5 bases). With 8 bases removed from V and 3 bases from J, the gap between germline ends came to 11 bases. The CDR3 runs to 12 residues. Per germline, CDR1 MNHEY and CDR2 SMNVEV (reference sequence). The CDR3 bases are TGTGCCAGCCGATCTAGCAGCTACGAGCAGTACTTC. Its protein product is CASRSSSYEQYF.

The chain links TRBV29-1 to TRBJ1-4, with D possibly being TRBD1 (5 bases). Germline V gene lookup returns CDR1 SQVTM and CDR2 ANQGSEA. The CDR3 totals 14 residues. The V gene lost 6 bases and the J gene lost 2 bases, with 13 bases spanning the gap. As DNA, the CDR3 is TGCAGCGTCGGACCCGCAGGGACTAATGAAAAACTGTTTTTT. Translating gives CSVGPAGTNEKLFF.

In this sample, this clonotype turned up a few times. This chain joins TRBV12-3 or TRBV12-4 and TRBJ1-2; 7 nucleotides align to TRBD1. The V and J ends lost 3 bases and 7 bases, in that order; junction bases with no gene match: 8. CDR3 length equals 14 residues. The CDR3 sequence is CASSFRYEGAGYTF. The CDR3 bases are TGTGCCAGCAGTTTCCGGTACGAGGGGGCTGGCTACACCTTC.

This chain links TRBV12-3 or TRBV12-4 with TRBJ2-5; 9 nucleotides agree with TRBD1. With V trimmed by 5 bases and J by 1 base, 2 bases remained unmatched. This CDR3 has 14 amino acids. This CDR3 reads CASSKGQGQETQYF. The CDR3 DNA reads TGTGCCAGCAGTAAGGGACAGGGCCAAGAGACCCAGTACTTC.

This clonotype was detected only a few times. V is TRBV29-1 and J is TRBJ2-3; 7 nucleotides align to TRBD2. CDR1 SQVTM and CDR2 ANQGSEA come from the germline V gene. The CDR3 runs to 16 residues. V shed 3 bases, J shed 6 bases, and the junction held 15 bases outside the gene matches. This chain's CDR3 is CSVESRGDDGSDTQYF. As DNA, the CDR3 is TGCAGCGTTGAGAGTCGGGGGGACGATGGGAGCGATACGCAGTATTTT.

This clonotype was counted only a few times. The CDR3 DNA sequence: TGCGCCAGCAGCCAAGGCCCACAACGCGGGAGTACTTACGAGCAGTACTTC. Translation gives CASSQGPQRGSTYEQYF. This rearrangement joins TRBV4-3 to TRBJ2-7; TRBD2 matches 7 bases. V shed 1 base, J shed 4 bases, and the junction held 13 bases outside the gene matches. This CDR3 has 17 residues. The germline V gene encodes CDR1 LGHNA and CDR2 YSLEER.

This clonotype was seen a few times. The V gene is TRBV6-6, the J gene TRBJ1-6; 9 bases map to TRBD1. The CDR3 contains 15 residues. With V trimmed by 6 bases and J by 8 bases, 8 bases remained unmatched. Germline V gene sequence: CDR1 MNHNY, CDR2 SVGAGI (reference sequence). The CDR3 region is CASSAGTGSDSPLHF. The CDR3 DNA follows: TGTGCCAGCAGCGCCGGGACAGGGTCCGATTCACCCCTCCACTTT.

This clonotype was seen at least ten times. V is TRBV20-1 and J is TRBJ2-7; D might be TRBD1 (5 bases). Trimming shortened V by 4 bases and J by 4 bases, and 17 bases separated the two germline ends. This CDR3 is 14 amino acids long. CDR1 is DFQATT, CDR2 SNEGSKA, per germline (reference sequence). The CDR3 sequence is CSATTGQGGYEQYF. In nucleotides, the CDR3 is TGCAGTGCTACCACCGGGCAGGGTGGATACGAGCAGTACTTC.

The chain links TRBV28 to TRBJ2-7, with D possibly being TRBD1 or TRBD2 (5 bases each). The CDR3 spans 15 residues. Trimming left V 6 bases short and J 1 base short, with 16 bases between. Germline V gene data show CDR1 as MDHEN and CDR2 as SYDVKM. The CDR3 protein is CASSRLGVGSYEQYF. The CDR3 region has the DNA TGTGCCAGCAGCCGTCTGGGGGTCGGGTCCTACGAGCAGTACTTC.

This clonotype has just a few counts. This chain uses TRBV5-1 with TRBJ2-1; D is unresolved. Germline V gene sequence: CDR1 SGHRS, CDR2 YFSETQ. Trimming took off 1 base at V and 10 bases at J, with 15 bases between the two ends. This CDR3 comprises 14 residues. Written as DNA, the CDR3 is TGCGCCAGCAGCTTGATATGGCCGCCCCCAGAGCAGTTCTTC. It translates to CASSLIWPPPEQFF.

The chain recombines TRBV6-2 or TRBV6-3 with TRBJ2-7; the match to TRBD1 covers 10 bases. The CDR3 extends over 16 amino acids. Germline trimming cut 1 base from V and 7 bases from J; bases unmatched to any gene: 10. Germline CDR1 MNHEY, CDR2 SVGEGT. Here the CDR3 reads CASSYLPRDRGSEQYF. CDR3 coding DNA: TGTGCCAGCAGTTACTTACCCCGGGACAGGGGTTCTGAGCAGTACTTC.

This clonotype was seen at least ten times. The gene calls are TRBV7-9 and TRBJ1-2; 9 nucleotides agree with TRBD1. This CDR3 has 14 amino acids. The J segment lost 6 bases and the V segment lost 5 bases, leaving 7 bases of the junction unmatched. The germline V gene encodes CDR1 SEHNR and CDR2 FQNEAQ (reference sequence). Here the CDR3 reads CASSLWTGDDGYTF. The CDR3 nucleotides are TGTGCCAGCAGCCTCTGGACAGGGGACGATGGCTACACCTTC.

The rearrangement uses TRBV6-2 or TRBV6-3 and TRBJ2-5; TRBD1 might be the D (5 bases). Trimming shortened V by 2 bases and J by 3 bases, and 10 bases separated the two germline ends. There are 14 residues in the CDR3. Germline assignment: CDR1 MNHEY and CDR2 SVGEGT. This CDR3 reads CASSYPDSKETQYF. The CDR3 DNA follows: TGTGCCAGCAGTTACCCCGACAGTAAAGAGACCCAGTACTTC.

A word on this clonotype: A single base separates this from a much larger clone, so it may be a read error. The rearrangement joins TRBV6-6 to TRBJ2-4; D uncertain. V lost 2 bases and J lost 0, with 8 bases in between. The germline CDR1 and CDR2 sequences are MNHNY and SVGAGI (reference sequence). The CDR3 has 15 amino acids. The CDR3 DNA reads TGTGCCAGCAGTTACGCAGTGTTAGCCAAAAACATTCAGTACTTC. It translates to CASSYAVLAKNIQYF.

The rearrangement uses TRBV11-3 and TRBJ2-5; 10 nucleotides align to TRBD2. This CDR3 comprises 15 residues. CDR1 and CDR2 (germline): SGHNT, YENEEA. J was trimmed by 11 bases and V by 5 bases; bases with no gene match: 14. The CDR3 loop reads CASSPRAGGHSEQYF. In DNA, the CDR3 is TGTGCCAGCAGCCCCAGAGCGGGAGGGCACAGTGAGCAGTACTTC. Together with reference TRBV11-3 and TRBJ2-5, the CDR3 gives the full variable domain: EAGVVQSPRYKIIEKKQPVAFWCNPISGHNTLYWYLQNLGQGPELLIRYENEEAVDDSQLPKDRFSAERLKGVDSTLKIQPAELGDSAVYLCASSPRAGGHSEQYFGPGTRLLVL.

V gene TRBV7-2 combines with J gene TRBJ2-3; D unclear. The germline CDR1 and CDR2 sequences are SGHTA and FQGNSA. Trimming cost V 1 base and J 4 bases, with 12 bases left between them. This CDR3 contains 15 residues. The CDR3: CASSLDYGRPDTQYF. The CDR3, as DNA: TGTGCCAGCAGCTTAGACTACGGTCGTCCAGATACGCAGTATTTT.

This clonotype has more than one count but fewer than ten. The chain uses TRBV24-1 and TRBJ2-5; possibly TRBD2 for D (5 bases). V shed 0 bases and J shed 7 bases, with 14 bases lying between them. This CDR3 is 15 amino acids long. Germline V CDR1 and CDR2: KGHDR, SFDVKD. CDR3 residues: CATSDLPPGKGTQYF. For the CDR3, the DNA is TGTGCCACCAGTGATTTGCCCCCCGGGAAGGGGACCCAGTACTTC.

A few counts support this clonotype. The rearrangement joins TRBV28 to TRBJ2-1; tentative D call: TRBD1 (8 bases). Germline lookup yields CDR1 MDHEN and CDR2 SYDVKM. V gave up 6 bases and J gave up 9 bases, with 24 bases separating them. This CDR3 spans 16 amino acids. CDR3 nucleotide sequence: TGTGCCAGCAGCCCCACTGGGGGGGACAGGTTTGGTGAGCAGTTCTTC. Its protein product is CASSPTGGDRFGEQFF.

The rearrangement joins TRBV28 to TRBJ2-1; D might be TRBD2 (6 bases). In germline, CDR1 is MDHEN, CDR2 SYDVKM. The CDR3 runs 15 residues. V lost 6 bases, J lost 0 bases, and 12 bases lay in between. This CDR3 is CASRDGGGSYNEQFF. CDR3 DNA sequence: TGTGCCAGCAGGGATGGGGGAGGCTCCTACAATGAGCAGTTCTTC.

V usage is TRBV7-8 and J usage is TRBJ1-2, with TRBD1 matching over 7 bases. The CDR3 extends over 15 amino acids. Germline CDR1 reads SGHVS; CDR2 reads FQNEAQ. V lost 5 bases and J lost 4; bases outside the gene matches: 10. This CDR3 is CASSPLPPGGYGYTF. CDR3 bases: TGTGCCAGCAGCCCACTCCCGCCAGGGGGCTATGGCTACACCTTC.

This clonotype was found a few times. The chain combines TRBV15 with TRBJ1-2; no clear D gene. V lost 8 bases and J lost 3, with 4 bases in between. The V gene's germline CDR1 is LNHNV and CDR2 YYDKDF (reference sequence). This CDR3 has 10 amino acids. The DNA of the CDR3 is TGTGCCACCCCACACTATGGCTACACCTTC. Translated, it gives CATPHYGYTF.